Listed below are T cell receptor beta chains from one sample, sequenced in a study of shared clonotypes between healthy human individuals. The repertoire was sequenced with immunoSEQ multiplex PCR; TCRdb's copy has only in-frame clones and lacks some. The sample lists 2 million to 2.5 million clones; roughly 96% were seen once. Sample: naive CD4+ T cells sorted from blood. These receptors came from a man aged 18-30 years in good health. Both conserved end residues are part of each CDR3. The D gene is left open where the match is weak. Some rows mark clone size as missing; the rest say once, few, many or name a class of expanded clone.

cdr3_aa: CASSSGTVTGGELFF; cdr3_nt: TGCGCCAGCAGCTCCGGGACAGTGACTGGCGGGGAGCTGTTTTTT; j_call: TRBJ2-2; d_call: TRBD1; clone_size: .; v_call: TRBV5-1
cdr3_aa: CASSLKGSGYTF; cdr3_nt: TGTGCCAGCAGCTTAAAGGGTAGTGGCTACACCTTC; j_call: TRBJ1-2; d_call: .; clone_size: .; v_call: TRBV7-8
cdr3_aa: CAWRGTDRYQETQYF; cdr3_nt: TGTGCCTGGAGGGGGACAGACCGTTACCAAGAGACCCAGTACTTC; j_call: TRBJ2-5; d_call: TRBD1; clone_size: .; v_call: TRBV30
cdr3_aa: CASSPPNPQNEQFF; cdr3_nt: TGTGCCAGCTCACCACCGAACCCCCAGAATGAGCAGTTCTTC; j_call: TRBJ2-1; d_call: .; clone_size: once; v_call: TRBV18
cdr3_aa: CASSFWGDSYNEQFF; cdr3_nt: TGCGCCAGCAGCTTTTGGGGAGACTCCTACAATGAGCAGTTCTTC; j_call: TRBJ2-1; d_call: .; clone_size: once; v_call: TRBV5-1
cdr3_aa: CASSLGSGGSYEQYF; cdr3_nt: TGTGCCAGCAGCTTAGGCAGCGGGGGAAGCTACGAGCAGTACTTC; j_call: TRBJ2-7; d_call: TRBD2; clone_size: once; v_call: TRBV11-2
cdr3_aa: CSVDGIGLAVNEQFF; cdr3_nt: TGCAGCGTTGACGGTATAGGACTAGCGGTTAATGAGCAGTTCTTC; j_call: TRBJ2-1; d_call: TRBD2; clone_size: .; v_call: TRBV29-1
cdr3_aa: CAISDRGSSYEQYF; cdr3_nt: TGTGCCATCAGTGACAGGGGATCCTCCTACGAGCAGTACTTC; j_call: TRBJ2-7; d_call: .; clone_size: .; v_call: TRBV10-3
cdr3_aa: CASSPSPGPSPGELFF; cdr3_nt: TGTGCCAGCAGCCCATCACCTGGACCGAGCCCCGGGGAGCTGTTTTTT; j_call: TRBJ2-2; d_call: .; clone_size: .; v_call: TRBV7-2
cdr3_aa: CASSSSGTSGKETQYF; cdr3_nt: TGTGCCAGCAGCTCCTCCGGGACTAGCGGGAAAGAGACCCAGTACTTC; j_call: TRBJ2-5; d_call: TRBD2; clone_size: .; v_call: TRBV7-2
cdr3_aa: CASSGLAGGNEQYF; cdr3_nt: TGTGCCAGCAGTGGACTAGCGGGGGGTAACGAGCAGTACTTC; j_call: TRBJ2-7; d_call: TRBD2; clone_size: .; v_call: TRBV2
cdr3_aa: CASSPQQGAYEQYF; cdr3_nt: TGTGCCAGTAGTCCGCAACAGGGAGCGTACGAGCAGTACTTC; j_call: TRBJ2-7; d_call: .; clone_size: .; v_call: TRBV19
cdr3_aa: CASSSSGGYGYTF; cdr3_nt: TGTGCCAGCAGCAGCTCCGGGGGCTATGGCTACACCTTC; j_call: TRBJ1-2; d_call: .; clone_size: .; v_call: TRBV5-4
cdr3_aa: CASSVATGTNYGYTF; cdr3_nt: TGTGCCAGCAGCGTAGCGACAGGGACTAACTATGGCTACACCTTC; j_call: TRBJ1-2; d_call: TRBD1; clone_size: .; v_call: TRBV9
cdr3_aa: CASSINSRGAGNSPLHF; cdr3_nt: TGTGCCAGTAGTATCAATTCTCGGGGGGCAGGTAATTCACCCCTCCACTTT; j_call: TRBJ1-6; d_call: .; clone_size: .; v_call: TRBV19
cdr3_aa: CASSPNWKGGGTDTQYF; cdr3_nt: TGCGCCAGCAGTCCCAACTGGAAAGGGGGTGGCACAGATACGCAGTATTTT; j_call: TRBJ2-3; d_call: .; clone_size: .; v_call: TRBV10-1
cdr3_aa: CAWTGGVEQETQYF; cdr3_nt: TGTGCCTGGACGGGAGGGGTGGAACAAGAGACCCAGTACTTC; j_call: TRBJ2-5; d_call: TRBD2; clone_size: .; v_call: TRBV30
cdr3_aa: CASSPLGEMNTEAFF; cdr3_nt: TGTGCCAGCTCACCTCTAGGTGAGATGAACACTGAAGCTTTCTTT; j_call: TRBJ1-1; d_call: .; clone_size: .; v_call: TRBV18
cdr3_aa: CASSDRARAFF; cdr3_nt: TGTGCCAGCAGCGACAGGGCCCGAGCTTTCTTT; j_call: TRBJ1-1; d_call: TRBD1; clone_size: .; v_call: TRBV14
cdr3_aa: CASSIDRSSPLHF; cdr3_nt: TGTGCCAGTAGTATAGATCGGTCTTCACCCCTCCACTTT; j_call: TRBJ1-6; d_call: .; clone_size: .; v_call: TRBV19
cdr3_aa: CASSTGQGNGYTF; cdr3_nt: TGCGCCAGCAGCACCGGACAGGGCAACGGCTACACCTTC; j_call: TRBJ1-2; d_call: TRBD1; clone_size: .; v_call: TRBV5-1
cdr3_aa: CASGTGAEVGRPQYF; cdr3_nt: TGTGCCAGCGGGACAGGGGCCGAGGTGGGACGGCCCCAGTACTTC; j_call: TRBJ2-5; d_call: TRBD1; clone_size: .; v_call: TRBV2